The 22 T cell receptor beta chains in this list originate from one sample, sequenced in a study of radiotherapy plus CTLA-4 blockade in lung cancer. This table comes from immunoSEQ multiplex PCR, and its TCRdb copy is limited to in-frame clones, with some not included. The sample shows tens of thousands of clones, approximately 80% of them seen only once. This specimen was peripheral blood, taken from a patient treated with radiotherapy plus ipilimumab. The source of these receptors is a human donor with non-small cell lung cancer who had stable disease on radiotherapy plus ipilimumab.

This clone was picked up one time. The chain couples TRBV19 to TRBJ2-5; no reliable D call. CDR3 length equals 14 residues. V shed 1 base and J shed 5 bases, with 11 bases lying between them. The germline gives CDR1 LNHDA, CDR2 SQIVND (reference sequence). CDR3 sequence reads: CASSIGPNGETQYF. Written as DNA, the CDR3 is TGTGCCAGTAGTATAGGACCAAACGGGGAGACCCAGTACTTC.

The chain recombines TRBV13 with TRBJ2-7, with 11 bases matching TRBD1. V trimming: 2 bases; J trimming: 7 bases; junction bases outside the gene matches: 13. Germline assignment: CDR1 PRHDT and CDR2 FYEKMQ (reference sequence). The CDR3 length is 17 residues. CDR3 amino acids: CASSLMTRGQGDREQYF. CDR3 bases: TGTGCCAGCAGCTTAATGACTCGGGGACAGGGGGATCGTGAGCAGTACTTC.

The chain carries TRBV29-1 and TRBJ1-1; D gene unclear. V lost 6 bases, J lost 3 bases, and 11 bases lay in between. The CDR3 sequence is 12 residues long. The germline gives CDR1 SQVTM, CDR2 ANQGSEA. Here the CDR3 reads CSVSDSHTEAFF. Here the CDR3 DNA reads TGCAGCGTCTCAGATTCTCACACTGAAGCTTTCTTT. Full variable domain (remainder filled in from reference TRBV29-1 and TRBJ1-1): SAVISQKPSRDICQRGTSLTIQCQVDSQVTMMFWYRQQPGQSLTLIATANQGSEATYESGFVIDKFPISRPNLTFSTLTVSNMSPEDSSIYLCSVSDSHTEAFFGQGTRLTVV.

This clone is a singleton in its sample. The chain combines TRBV5-6 with TRBJ2-6; no clear D. CDR3 size: 18 residues. Germline lookup yields CDR1 SGHDT and CDR2 YYEEEE. V lost 7 bases, J lost 5 bases, and 25 bases lay in between. This CDR3 is CASQCSNSHKSRANVLTF. CDR3 coding DNA: TGTGCCAGCCAGTGTTCCAATAGTCACAAAAGTCGGGCCAACGTCCTGACTTTC.

The chain recombines TRBV2 with TRBJ1-5; no reliable D call. Trimming left V 3 bases short and J 1 base short, with 7 bases between. The length of the CDR3 is 14 residues. Germline values: CDR1 SNHLY, CDR2 FYNNEI. The DNA for the CDR3 is TGTGCCAGCAGTGAGATGGACAGCAATCAGCCCCAGCATTTT. It encodes CASSEMDSNQPQHF.

In its sample, this clone was seen once. The chain joins TRBV28 to TRBJ1-5, with 7 bases aligning to TRBD1. V shed 5 bases, J shed 0 bases, and the junction held 7 bases outside the gene matches. This CDR3 contains 16 residues. The germline gives CDR1 MDHEN, CDR2 SYDVKM. The CDR3 sequence: CASSPGTEYSNQPQHF. The CDR3 DNA follows: TGTGCCAGCAGTCCCGGGACAGAATATAGCAATCAGCCCCAGCATTTT.

This clone showed up just a few times. This CDR3 is also generated by other DNA sequences in the sample. The chain recombines TRBV7-8 with TRBJ1-1, with D maybe TRBD1 (5 bases). CDR1 SGHVS and CDR2 FQNEAQ come from the germline V gene. There are 13 residues in the CDR3. V lost 5 bases and J 0 bases, leaving 7 bases between the germline ends. This chain's CDR3 is CASSRGLNTEAFF. In nucleotides, the CDR3 is TGTGCCAGCAGCAGGGGATTGAACACTGAAGCTTTCTTT.

The gene calls are TRBV7-2 and TRBJ1-6; no definite D call. The germline gives CDR1 SGHTA, CDR2 FQGNSA. CDR3 length: 12 residues. The ends were cut back, 5 bases at V and 12 bases at J, with 11 bases in the middle. The CDR3 coding sequence is TGTGCCAGCAGCACCCCGAGTGGACCCCTCCACTTT. Encoded protein: CASSTPSGPLHF.

The J gene is TRBJ2-1, the V gene TRBV2; unclear D gene. CDR3 length: 12 amino acids. Germline CDR1 is SNHLY and CDR2 is FYNNEI. V was trimmed by 3 bases and J by 14 bases, leaving 14 bases between them. The CDR3 loop reads CASSDGPLREFF. The CDR3 DNA reads TGTGCCAGCAGTGATGGTCCCCTGCGCGAGTTCTTC.

The chain couples TRBV11-3 to TRBJ2-1; TRBD2 agrees at 8 bases. CDR1 and CDR2 from the germline V gene are SGHNT and YENEEA. V lost 0 bases and J lost 6; bases outside the gene matches: 10. CDR3 size: 17 residues. DNA of the CDR3: TGTGCCAGCAGCTTAGATCTTCCGACAGCGGGAGCCAATGAGCAGTTCTTC. Residues: CASSLDLPTAGANEQFF.

This clone was picked up one time. This sequence joins TRBV28 and TRBJ1-6, with 7 nucleotides matching TRBD1. In germline, CDR1 is MDHEN, CDR2 SYDVKM. The CDR3 loop spans 16 amino acids. The junction had 6 bases not matched to a gene; V was cut back by 7 bases and J by 0 bases. The CDR3 DNA follows: TGTGCCAGCACCGGGACAGTTTTCTCCTATAATTCACCCCTCCACTTT. Protein sequence: CASTGTVFSYNSPLHF.

This chain connects TRBV10-2 to TRBJ1-6; no reliable D call. CDR3 length equals 13 residues. Germline assignment: CDR1 WSHSY and CDR2 SAAADI. Trimming cost V 7 bases and J 14 bases, with 18 bases left between them. The CDR3 spells CASTPPEVQALHF. The CDR3 DNA sequence: TGCGCCAGCACCCCGCCGGAGGTGCAGGCCCTCCACTTT.

The V gene is TRBV18, the J gene TRBJ1-5; a possible D gene is TRBD1 (6 bases). The V gene's germline CDR1 is KGHSH and CDR2 LQKENI. Trimming removed 6 bases at V and 4 bases at J, with 10 bases between. This CDR3 is 13 amino acids long. Here the CDR3 reads CASSHGTNQPQHF. CDR3 coding DNA: TGTGCCAGCTCCCACGGGACAAATCAGCCCCAGCATTTT.

The chain is built from TRBV28 and TRBJ1-5; D not certain. This CDR3 comprises 15 residues. The V gene's germline CDR1 is MDHEN and CDR2 SYDVKM. The ends were cut back, 3 bases at V and 5 bases at J, with 14 bases in the middle. The CDR3 sequence is CASSFSGTGDQPQHF. CDR3 in DNA: TGTGCCAGCAGTTTTTCAGGTACGGGTGATCAGCCCCAGCATTTT.

V is TRBV6-5 and J is TRBJ2-1, with TRBD2 matching 14 bases. The germline CDR1 and CDR2 sequences are MNHEY and SVGAGI. This CDR3 has 16 residues. Trimming took 4 bases from V and 4 from J; bases not matched to a gene: 3. The CDR3 nucleotides are TGTGCCAGCAGTTTCCGGACTAGCGGGAGGTACAATGAGCAGTTCTTC. This codes for CASSFRTSGRYNEQFF.

The V gene is TRBV11-2, the J gene TRBJ1-1; tentatively, D is TRBD1 (5 bases). The V and J ends lost 1 base and 0 bases respectively, with 18 bases between them. CDR3 length: 18 amino acids. Germline V gene sequence: CDR1 SGHAT, CDR2 FQNNGV. CDR3 coding DNA: TGTGCCAGCAGCTTAGTGCCGCGGGCAGGGACCATGAACACTGAAGCTTTCTTT. Translating gives CASSLVPRAGTMNTEAFF.

This clone was found a few times. The CDR3 bases are TGTGCCAGCAGTGCCGACTACAACAATGAGCAGTTCTTC. This sequence encodes CASSADYNNEQFF. V usage is TRBV6-4 and J usage is TRBJ2-1; weak D call: TRBD2 (5 bases). V shed 4 bases and J shed 5 bases, with 9 bases lying between them. Germline lookup yields CDR1 MRHNA and CDR2 SNTAGT. CDR3 length equals 13 residues.

The chain uses TRBV9 and TRBJ1-2, with 11 bases identical to TRBD1. The CDR3 has 14 residues. CDR1 and CDR2 from the germline V gene are SGDLS and YYNGEE. After removal of 4 bases from V and 4 bases from J, the junction contained 3 bases not matched to a gene. The CDR3 nucleotides are TGTGCCAGCAGCCCCGGACAGGGGGCCTATGGCTACACCTTC. The encoded protein is CASSPGQGAYGYTF.

The chain couples TRBV7-2 to TRBJ1-2; TRBD1 matches at 9 bases. Germline V lookup: CDR1 SGHTA, CDR2 FQGNSA. The V segment lost 4 bases and the J segment 6 bases; nucleotides outside the gene matches: 9. The CDR3 totals 15 residues. The CDR3 spells CASSSLDRGYDGYTF. The DNA of the CDR3 is TGTGCCAGCAGCTCCTTGGACAGGGGTTATGATGGCTACACCTTC. Full variable domain (rest looked up from reference TRBV7-2 and TRBJ1-2): GAGVSQSPSNKVTEKGKDVELRCDPISGHTALYWYRQSLGQGLEFLIYFQGNSAPDKSGLPSDRFSAERTGGSVSTLTIQRTQQEDSAVYLCASSSLDRGYDGYTFGSGTRLTVV.

The rearrangement joins TRBV9 to TRBJ1-3; unclear D gene. The CDR3 sequence is 15 residues long. From germline, CDR1 is SGDLS and CDR2 YYNGEE. The V and J ends lost 0 bases and 9 bases respectively, with 16 bases between them. The CDR3 spells CASSVDGRGFVTIYF. The DNA for the CDR3 is TGTGCCAGCAGCGTAGACGGGCGCGGGTTTGTCACCATATATTTT.

J is TRBJ2-3 and V is TRBV15, with D possibly being TRBD1 (6 bases). The CDR3 runs 13 residues. Per germline, CDR1 LNHNV and CDR2 YYDKDF (reference sequence). Between the trimmed V and J ends, which lost 4 bases and 6 bases, there was a span of 11 bases. The CDR3 here is CATSKPGVDTQYF. The DNA for the CDR3 is TGTGCCACCAGCAAGCCAGGGGTGGATACGCAGTATTTT.

The chain employs TRBV28 and TRBJ2-7; 7 bases agree with TRBD1. Germline V CDR1 and CDR2: MDHEN, SYDVKM. The CDR3 length is 14 residues. CDR3 amino acids: CASATGTEVYEQYF. CDR3 in DNA: TGTGCTTCAGCGACAGGGACAGAAGTCTACGAGCAGTACTTC.